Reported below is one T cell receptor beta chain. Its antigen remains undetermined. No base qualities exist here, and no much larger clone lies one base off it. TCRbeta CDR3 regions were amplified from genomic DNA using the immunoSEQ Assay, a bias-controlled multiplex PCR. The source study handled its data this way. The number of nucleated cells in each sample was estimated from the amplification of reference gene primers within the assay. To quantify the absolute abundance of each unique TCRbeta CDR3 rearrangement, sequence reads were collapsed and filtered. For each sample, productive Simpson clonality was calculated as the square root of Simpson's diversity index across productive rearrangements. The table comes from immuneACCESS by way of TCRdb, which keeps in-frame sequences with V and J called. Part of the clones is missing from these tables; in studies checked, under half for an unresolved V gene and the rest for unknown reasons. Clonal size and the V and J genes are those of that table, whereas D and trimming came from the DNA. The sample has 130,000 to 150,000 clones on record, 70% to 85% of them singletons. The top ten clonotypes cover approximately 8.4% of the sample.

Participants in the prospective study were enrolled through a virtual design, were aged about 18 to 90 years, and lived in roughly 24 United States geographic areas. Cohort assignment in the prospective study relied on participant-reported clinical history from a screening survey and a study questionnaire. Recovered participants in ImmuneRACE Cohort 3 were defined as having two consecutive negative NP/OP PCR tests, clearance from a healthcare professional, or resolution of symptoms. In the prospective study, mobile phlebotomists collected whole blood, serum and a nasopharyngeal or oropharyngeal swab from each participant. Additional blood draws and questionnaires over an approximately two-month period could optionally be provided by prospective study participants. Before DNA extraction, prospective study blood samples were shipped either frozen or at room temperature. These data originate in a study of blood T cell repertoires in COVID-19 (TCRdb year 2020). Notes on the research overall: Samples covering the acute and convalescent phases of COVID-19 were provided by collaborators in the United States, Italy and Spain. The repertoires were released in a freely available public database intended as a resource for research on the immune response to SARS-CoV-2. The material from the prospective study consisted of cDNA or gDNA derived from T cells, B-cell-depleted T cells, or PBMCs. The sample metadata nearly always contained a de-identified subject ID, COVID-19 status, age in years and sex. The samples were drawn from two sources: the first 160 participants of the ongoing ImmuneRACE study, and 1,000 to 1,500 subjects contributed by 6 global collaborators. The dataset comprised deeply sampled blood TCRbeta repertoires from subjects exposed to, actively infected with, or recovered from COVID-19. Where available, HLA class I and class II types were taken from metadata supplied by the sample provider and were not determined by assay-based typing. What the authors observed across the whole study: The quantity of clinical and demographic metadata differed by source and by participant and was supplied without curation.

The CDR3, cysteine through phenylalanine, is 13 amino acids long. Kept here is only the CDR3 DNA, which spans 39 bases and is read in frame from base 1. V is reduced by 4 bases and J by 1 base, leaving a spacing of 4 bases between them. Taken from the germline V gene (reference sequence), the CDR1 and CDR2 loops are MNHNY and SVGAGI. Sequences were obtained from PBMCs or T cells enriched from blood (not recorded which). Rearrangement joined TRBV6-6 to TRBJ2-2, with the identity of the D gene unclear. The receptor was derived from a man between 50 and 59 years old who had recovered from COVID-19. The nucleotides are TGTGCCAGCAGTTCAGGGAACACCGGGGAGCTGTTTTTT. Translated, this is CASSSGNTGELFF.